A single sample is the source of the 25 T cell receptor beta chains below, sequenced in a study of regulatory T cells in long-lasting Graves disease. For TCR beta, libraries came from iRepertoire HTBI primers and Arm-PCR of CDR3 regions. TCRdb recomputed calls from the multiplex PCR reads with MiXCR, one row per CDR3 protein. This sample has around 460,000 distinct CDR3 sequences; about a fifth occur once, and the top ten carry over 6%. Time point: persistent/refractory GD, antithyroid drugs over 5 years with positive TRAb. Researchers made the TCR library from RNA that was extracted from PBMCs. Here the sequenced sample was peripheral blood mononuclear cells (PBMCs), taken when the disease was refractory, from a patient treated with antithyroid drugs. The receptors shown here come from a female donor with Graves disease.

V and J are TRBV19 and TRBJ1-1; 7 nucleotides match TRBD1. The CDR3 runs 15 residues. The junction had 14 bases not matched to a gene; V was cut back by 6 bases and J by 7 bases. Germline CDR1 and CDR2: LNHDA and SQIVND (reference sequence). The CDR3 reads CASSRGVLRAVEAFF. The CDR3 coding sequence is TGTGCCAGTAGCAGGGGGGTGTTAAGAGCTGTTGAAGCTTTCTTT.

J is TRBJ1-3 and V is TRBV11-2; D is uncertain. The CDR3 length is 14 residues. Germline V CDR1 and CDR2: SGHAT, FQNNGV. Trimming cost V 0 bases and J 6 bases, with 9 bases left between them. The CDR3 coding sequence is TGTGCCAGCAGCTTAGACCCCTCCTCAAACACCATATATTTT. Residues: CASSLDPSSNTIYF.

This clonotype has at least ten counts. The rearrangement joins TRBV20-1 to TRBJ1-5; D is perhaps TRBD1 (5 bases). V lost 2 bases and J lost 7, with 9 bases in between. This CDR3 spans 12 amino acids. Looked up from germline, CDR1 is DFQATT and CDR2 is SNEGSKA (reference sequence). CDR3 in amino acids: CSARQGVQPQHF. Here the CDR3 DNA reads TGCAGTGCTAGACAGGGAGTGCAGCCCCAGCATTTT.

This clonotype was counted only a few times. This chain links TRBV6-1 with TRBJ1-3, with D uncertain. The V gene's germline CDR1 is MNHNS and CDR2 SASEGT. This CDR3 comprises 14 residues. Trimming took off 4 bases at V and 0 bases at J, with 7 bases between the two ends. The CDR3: CASSGRGSGNTIYF. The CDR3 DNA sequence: TGTGCCAGCAGTGGCCGCGGCTCTGGAAACACCATATATTTT.

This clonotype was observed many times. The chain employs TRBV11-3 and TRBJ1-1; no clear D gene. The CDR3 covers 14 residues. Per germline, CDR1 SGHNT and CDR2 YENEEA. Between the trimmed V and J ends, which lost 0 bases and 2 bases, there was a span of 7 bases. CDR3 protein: CASSLEGVNTEAFF. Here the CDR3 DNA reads TGTGCCAGCAGCTTAGAGGGAGTCAACACTGAAGCTTTCTTT.

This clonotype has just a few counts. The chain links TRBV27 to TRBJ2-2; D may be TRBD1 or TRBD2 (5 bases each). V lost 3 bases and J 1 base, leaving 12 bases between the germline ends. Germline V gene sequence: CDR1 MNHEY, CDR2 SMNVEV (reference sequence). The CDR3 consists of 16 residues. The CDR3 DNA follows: TGTGCCAGCAGTTTTCTGGGGACGATGAACACCGGGGAGCTGTTTTTT. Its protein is CASSFLGTMNTGELFF.

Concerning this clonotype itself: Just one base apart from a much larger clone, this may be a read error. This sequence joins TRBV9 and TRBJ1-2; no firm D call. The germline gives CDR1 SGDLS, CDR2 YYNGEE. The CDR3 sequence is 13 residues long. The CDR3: CASGVDGGGGYTF. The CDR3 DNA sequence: TGTGCCAGCGGCGTAGATGGAGGTGGTGGCTACACCTTC.

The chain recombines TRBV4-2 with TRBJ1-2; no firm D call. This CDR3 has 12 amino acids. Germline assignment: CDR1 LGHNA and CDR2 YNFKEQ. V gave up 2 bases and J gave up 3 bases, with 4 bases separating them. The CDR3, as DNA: TGTGCCAGCAGCCAAAACTACTATGGCTACACCTTC. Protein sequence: CASSQNYYGYTF.

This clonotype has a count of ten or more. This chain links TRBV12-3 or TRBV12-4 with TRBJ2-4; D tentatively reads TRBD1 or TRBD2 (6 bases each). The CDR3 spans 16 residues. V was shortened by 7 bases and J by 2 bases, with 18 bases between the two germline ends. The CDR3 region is CASTKRGAGTKNIQYF. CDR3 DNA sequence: TGTGCCAGCACGAAAAGGGGGGCAGGTACCAAAAACATTCAGTACTTC.

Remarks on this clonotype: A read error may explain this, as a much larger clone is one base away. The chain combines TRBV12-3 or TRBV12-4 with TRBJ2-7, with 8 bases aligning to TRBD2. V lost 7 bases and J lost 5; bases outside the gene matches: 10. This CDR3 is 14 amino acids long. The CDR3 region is CASTPVAGSNEQYF. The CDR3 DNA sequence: TGTGCCAGCACCCCCGTAGCGGGAAGTAACGAGCAGTACTTC.

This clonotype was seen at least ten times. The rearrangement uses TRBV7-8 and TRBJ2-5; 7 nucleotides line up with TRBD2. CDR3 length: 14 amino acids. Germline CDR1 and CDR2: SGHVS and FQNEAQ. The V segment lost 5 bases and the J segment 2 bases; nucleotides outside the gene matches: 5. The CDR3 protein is CASSQKRGQETQYF. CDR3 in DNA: TGTGCCAGCAGCCAGAAGCGGGGACAAGAGACCCAGTACTTC. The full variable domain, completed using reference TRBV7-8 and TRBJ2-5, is GAGVSQSPRYKVAKRGQDVALRCDPISGHVSLFWYQQALGQGPEFLTYFQNEAQLDKSGLPSDRFFAERPEGSVSTLKIQRTQQEDSAVYLCASSQKRGQETQYFGPGTRLLVL.

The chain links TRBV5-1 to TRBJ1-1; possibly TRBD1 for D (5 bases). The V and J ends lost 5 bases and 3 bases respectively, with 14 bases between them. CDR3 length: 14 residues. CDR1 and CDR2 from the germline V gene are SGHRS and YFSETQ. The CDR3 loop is CASSVQEHHTEAFF. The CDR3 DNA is TGCGCCAGCAGTGTACAGGAACACCACACTGAAGCTTTCTTT.

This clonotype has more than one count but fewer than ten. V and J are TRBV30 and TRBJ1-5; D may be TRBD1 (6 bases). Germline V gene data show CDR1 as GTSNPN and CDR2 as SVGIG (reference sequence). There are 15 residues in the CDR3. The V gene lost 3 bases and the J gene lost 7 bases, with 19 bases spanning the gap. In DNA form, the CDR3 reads TGTGCCTGGAGCCTACATGGGGGGCGAAACCAGCCCCAGCATTTT. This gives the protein CAWSLHGGRNQPQHF.

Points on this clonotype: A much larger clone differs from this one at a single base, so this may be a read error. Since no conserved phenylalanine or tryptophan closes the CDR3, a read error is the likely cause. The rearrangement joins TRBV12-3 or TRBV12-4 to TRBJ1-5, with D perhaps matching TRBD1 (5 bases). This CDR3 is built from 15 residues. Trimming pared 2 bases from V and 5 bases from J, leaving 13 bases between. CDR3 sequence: CASSLFGGGYQPQHS. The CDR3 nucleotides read TGTGCCAGCAGTTTATTTGGGGGAGGGTATCAGCCCCAGCATTCT.

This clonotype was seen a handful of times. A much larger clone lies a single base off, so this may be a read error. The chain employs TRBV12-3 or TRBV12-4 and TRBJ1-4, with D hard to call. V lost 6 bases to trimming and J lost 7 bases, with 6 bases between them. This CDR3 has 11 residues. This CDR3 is CASSGSEKLFF. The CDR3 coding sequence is TGTGCCAGCAGCGGGAGTGAAAAACTGTTTTTT.

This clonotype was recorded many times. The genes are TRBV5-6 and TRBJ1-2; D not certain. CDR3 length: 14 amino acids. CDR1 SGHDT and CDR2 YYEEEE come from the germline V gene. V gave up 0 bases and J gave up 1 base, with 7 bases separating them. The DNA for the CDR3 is TGTGCCAGCAGCTTGGAGACTTTTAACTATGGCTACACCTTC. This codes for CASSLETFNYGYTF.

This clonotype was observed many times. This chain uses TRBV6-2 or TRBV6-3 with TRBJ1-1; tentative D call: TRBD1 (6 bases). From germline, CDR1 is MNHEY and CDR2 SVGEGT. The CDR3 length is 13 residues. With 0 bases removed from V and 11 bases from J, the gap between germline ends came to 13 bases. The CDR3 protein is CASSYSKQGSAFF. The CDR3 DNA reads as TGTGCCAGCAGTTACTCGAAACAGGGCAGCGCTTTCTTT.

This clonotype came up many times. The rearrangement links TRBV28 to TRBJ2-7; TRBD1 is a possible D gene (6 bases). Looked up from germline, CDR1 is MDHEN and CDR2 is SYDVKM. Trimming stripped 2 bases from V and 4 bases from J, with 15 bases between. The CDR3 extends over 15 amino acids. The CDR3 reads CASSLRDTLFYEQYF. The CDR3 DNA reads TGTGCCAGCAGTTTACGGGACACACTATTTTACGAGCAGTACTTC.

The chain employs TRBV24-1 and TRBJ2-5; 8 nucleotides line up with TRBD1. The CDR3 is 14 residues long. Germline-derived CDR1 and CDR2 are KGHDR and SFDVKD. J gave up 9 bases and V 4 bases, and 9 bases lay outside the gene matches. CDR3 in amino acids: CATSEVVRGRAQYF. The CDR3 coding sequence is TGTGCCACCAGTGAAGTAGTCAGGGGGCGGGCCCAGTACTTC.

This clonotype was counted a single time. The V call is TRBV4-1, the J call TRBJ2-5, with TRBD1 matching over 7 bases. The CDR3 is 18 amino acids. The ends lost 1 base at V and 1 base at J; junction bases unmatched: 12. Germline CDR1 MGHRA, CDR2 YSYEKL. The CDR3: CASSQVESGTALQETQYF. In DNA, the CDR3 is TGCGCCAGCAGCCAAGTGGAGTCTGGGACAGCCCTCCAAGAGACCCAGTACTTC.

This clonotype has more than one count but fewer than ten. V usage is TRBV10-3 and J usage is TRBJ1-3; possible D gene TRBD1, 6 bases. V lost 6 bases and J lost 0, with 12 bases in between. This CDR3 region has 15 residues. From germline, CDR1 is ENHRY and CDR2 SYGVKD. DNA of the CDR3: TGTGCCATCAGACAGGGACCCTACTCTGGAAACACCATATATTTT. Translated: CAIRQGPYSGNTIYF.

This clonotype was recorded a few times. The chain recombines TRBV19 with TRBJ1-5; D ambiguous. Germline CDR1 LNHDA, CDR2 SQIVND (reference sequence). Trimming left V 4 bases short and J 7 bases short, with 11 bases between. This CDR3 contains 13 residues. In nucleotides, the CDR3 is TGTGCCAGTAGTACGGATGCGGGCCAGCCCCAGCATTTT. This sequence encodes CASSTDAGQPQHF.

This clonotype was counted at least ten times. The CDR3 bases are TGTGCCAGCAGTGGATTGGGGACGGTTAACTACGAGCAGTACTTC. It encodes CASSGLGTVNYEQYF. This chain connects TRBV28 to TRBJ2-7; tentatively, D is TRBD1 or TRBD2 (5 bases each). Between the trimmed V and J ends, which lost 5 bases and 3 bases, there was a span of 17 bases. The CDR3 runs 15 residues. Germline V gene sequence: CDR1 MDHEN, CDR2 SYDVKM.

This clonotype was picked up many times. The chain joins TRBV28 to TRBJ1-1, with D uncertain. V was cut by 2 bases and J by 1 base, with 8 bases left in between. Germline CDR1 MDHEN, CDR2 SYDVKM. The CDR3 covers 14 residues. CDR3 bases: TGTGCCAGCAGTTTAGCACACAAGAACACTGAAGCTTTCTTT. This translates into CASSLAHKNTEAFF.

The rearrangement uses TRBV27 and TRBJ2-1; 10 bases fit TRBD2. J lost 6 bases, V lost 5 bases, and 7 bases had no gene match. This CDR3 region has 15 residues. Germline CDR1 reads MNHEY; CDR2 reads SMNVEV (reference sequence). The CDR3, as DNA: TGTGCCAGCAGTGTGGCACTAGCGGGAACCAATGAGCAGTTCTTC. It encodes CASSVALAGTNEQFF.